This TCR beta chain was sequenced during a study of T cells after yellow fever vaccination (dated by TCRdb to the late 2010s). Broadly, across the study: The SMART-Seq v4 Ultra Low Input RNA kit was used to prepare libraries from fractions with low cell numbers. Blood was collected at multiple timepoints before and after primary and secondary immunization, and bulk PBMC replicates and cell subsets were isolated. Bulk TCR alpha and beta repertoires were sequenced longitudinally to track T-cell clones before and after primary and booster YFV17D yellow fever vaccination. Two healthy male donors, one aged 18 to 29 and one aged 30 to 40 years, made up the cohort. The full study reports these points: Compared with the primary T-cell response, the secondary T-cell response was weaker but faster, peaking on day 5 rather than day 15. A small share of clonotypes occurred in both CD4 and CD8 compartments, likely arising from convergent recombination. Because abundant contaminating clonotypes from the bulk population could be contained in FACS-sorted repertoires, computational filtering was required. Most clones expanded after primary vaccination (almost 97% of CD4 and around 89% of CD8) were re-detected after the booster, suggesting that broad memory maintenance occurred. Because only a couple of donors were included in the study, the extent to which the findings can be generalized is limited.

The CDR3 sequence holds 16 residues, the cysteine and phenylalanine included. The DNA shown is the 48-base CDR3, in frame from base 1. CDR1 and CDR2, per the germline V gene (reference sequence), are DFQATT and SNEGSKA. V drops 3 bases and J drops 4 bases, leaving 20 bases in between. A note on this clonotype: Its target antigen remains unknown. No clone much larger than this one lies a single base away; base qualities are absent.

The treatment or condition label on this specimen signifies: live attenuated yellow fever vaccine strain. PBMCs were isolated from peripheral blood using a standard Ficoll-Paque protocol. CD4 and CD8 T-cell fractions were isolated with Dynabeads CD4 and CD8 positive selection kits. TriZol was used to extract RNA from bulk PBMCs, CD4 and CD8 fractions, and dextramer-positive and dextramer-negative fractions. Synthesis of TCR cDNA relied on 5'RACE template switching, a step that introduced a universal primer site along with unique molecular identifiers. cDNA synthesis was primed from both the TCR alpha and TCR beta constant segments. Library amplification used two PCR steps, and the second PCR step added sample barcodes and sequencing adapters. Libraries were sequenced on Illumina HiSeq 2500 (2x100 bp) or NovaSeq (2x150 bp). In the paper's pipeline: Demultiplexing of reads and collapsing into UMI consensus sequences were performed with MIGEC, and V(D)J alignment was carried out with MiXCR. Vaccine-responding clonotypes were defined with edgeR using replicate PBMC samples, requiring FDR below 0.01 and a log2 fold change above 5 up to day 15. CD4 or CD8 identity was assigned to each bulk clonotype according to whether the clonotype was present at higher abundance in the sequenced CD4 repertoire or the sequenced CD8 repertoire. TCRdb reprocessing: public reads trimmed at Q25 with fastp, clones called with MiXCR, in-frame beta chains kept. Entries that share a CDR3 protein sequence are merged under the most common genes and DNA. The V and J calls and clone size are TCRdb's, not the authors'. This sample lists 150,000 to 200,000 distinct CDR3 sequences; under 7.5% were detected once. The ten largest make up 2.5% to 3% of the sample.

This receptor was identified in a young man who received the YFV17D yellow fever vaccine. The chain employs TRBV20-1 and TRBJ2-3; the best D guess is TRBD2, with 6 bases matching. The sequences come from CD4+ T cells sorted from PBMCs, collected 4 to 6 days after the first yellow fever vaccination. CDR3 loop: CSASGGAEVSADTQYF. The nucleotide sequence reads TGCAGTGCTAGTGGCGGGGCTGAGGTCTCCGCAGATACGCAGTATTTT.